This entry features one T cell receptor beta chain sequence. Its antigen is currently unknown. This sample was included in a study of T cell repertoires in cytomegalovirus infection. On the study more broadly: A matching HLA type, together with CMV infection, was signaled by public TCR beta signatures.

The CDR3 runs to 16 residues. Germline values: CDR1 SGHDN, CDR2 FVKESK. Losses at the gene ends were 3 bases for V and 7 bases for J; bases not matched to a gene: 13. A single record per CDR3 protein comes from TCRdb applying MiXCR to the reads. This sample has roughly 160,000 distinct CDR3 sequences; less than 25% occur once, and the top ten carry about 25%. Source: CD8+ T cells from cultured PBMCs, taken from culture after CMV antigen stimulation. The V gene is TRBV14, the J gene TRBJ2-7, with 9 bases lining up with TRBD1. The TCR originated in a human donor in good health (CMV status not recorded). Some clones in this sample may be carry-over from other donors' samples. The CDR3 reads CASSHADRGRLWEQYF. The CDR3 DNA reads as TGTGCCAGCAGCCACGCAGACAGGGGGAGGCTCTGGGAGCAGTACTTC.